This TCR beta chain was identified in a study of T cell repertoires in cytomegalovirus infection. Study in general: Use of recently identified HLA-C-restricted and well-studied HLA-B-restricted CMV epitopes was part of the study. Notes on the study in general: Carriage of CMV together with the relevant HLA was identifiable through cumulative public TCR beta family frequency. It was HLA-C-restricted CMV-specific TCR beta clonotypes that dominated the response ex vivo.

Each CDR3 protein is one row after TCRdb ran MiXCR on the reads. The sample has hundreds of thousands of distinct CDR3 sequences; about 30% are singletons. In regard to this clonotype: Its specificity is not known.

The length of the CDR3 is 12 residues. V shed 11 bases, J shed 5 bases, and the junction held 5 bases outside the gene matches. Germline V gene lookup returns CDR1 LNHDA and CDR2 SQIVND (reference sequence). This sample comprised cultured PBMCs, obtained from culture after CMV antigen stimulation. This receptor was obtained from a human donor in good health (CMV status not recorded). Some clones in this sample may be carry-over from other donors' samples. The chain has TRBV19 and TRBJ2-3; the match to TRBD1 covers 9 bases. CDR3 in DNA: TGTGCCTGGGACAGGGTACTAGATACGCAGTATTTT. It is translated as CAWDRVLDTQYF.